The entry below describes one T cell receptor beta chain. Its antigen is currently unknown. The data stem from a study of lymphopenia after photon versus proton radiotherapy. Whole-study findings and limits: Proton therapy kept repertoires fairly stable, unlike photons, which gained effector/memory cells.

Here immunoSEQ multiplex PCR was the method, and the copy in TCRdb shows in-frame clones only, minus some. This sample has about 22,000 clones, with about nine tenths found just once. Sequencing used peripheral blood, obtained from a patient treated with proton-based radiotherapy. The sequence was collected from a woman in her 70s with pancreatic cancer. Some clones in this sample may be carry-over from other donors' samples.

The CDR3 sequence is CASSRQGGGTEAFF. In DNA, the CDR3 is TGTGCCAGCAGCCGTCAGGGAGGGGGCACTGAAGCTTTCTTT. V gene TRBV11-2 combines with J gene TRBJ1-1; possibly TRBD1 for D (6 bases). The CDR3 spans 14 residues. Germline V gives CDR1 SGHAT, CDR2 FQNNGV. The V and J ends lost 5 bases and 4 bases respectively, with 14 bases between them.